This TCR beta chain was profiled in a study of T cells in localized non-small cell lung cancer (dated by TCRdb to the early 2020s). Context from the whole study: Comparing tumors with uninvolved tumor-adjacent lungs, the study looked at the T cell repertoires of around 250 patients with early-stage NSCLC. All 236 NSCLC patients in the cohort were treatment-naive and had localized lung tumors that were resected. Of the NSCLC patients, 120 to 150 were male and approximately 110 were female, and the mean age was approximately 69 years.

The CDR3 goes from the cysteine to the phenylalanine over 13 residues. Only the CDR3 part of the read is kept: 39 bases, read in frame from the first base. As encoded in the germline V gene (reference sequence), CDR1 is GTSNPN while CDR2 is SVGIG. V is reduced by 2 bases and J by 0 bases, leaving a spacing of 7 bases between them. At diagnosis, peripheral blood, uninvolved tumor-adjacent lung and tumor were collected and were preserved as a mix of fresh-frozen and FFPE material. Blood samples were analyzed as peripheral blood mononuclear cells for TCR repertoire profiling. Beyond this particular receptor, the publication reports: A median of roughly 60 of the top 100 tumor clones were detected in paired uninvolved adjacent lung, and 25 to 35 of these tumor clones were also found among the top 100 clones of the paired uninvolved adjacent lung. Longer overall survival was associated with higher blood T cell density, whereas shorter survival was associated with higher adjacent-lung clonality. Multi-region tumor sequencing was not performed, so intratumor heterogeneity could not be excluded. Uninvolved tumor-adjacent lung showed the highest T cell clonality, higher than tumor, which suggests more focused antigenic responses in the uninvolved tumor-adjacent lung. Because of the exploratory design, TCR variables were selected using unadjusted p-values without false-discovery rate correction.

As to this clone: Its antigen is currently not known. It has no much larger one-base neighbor in the sample; base qualities were not kept.

The immunoSEQ Assay was used to sequence TCR beta CDR3 regions from DNA. The source study handled its data this way. To compute T cell density, TCR beta template counts were normalized to usable DNA, which was estimated by amplifying housekeeping genes. Richness was estimated using the preseqR package, with extrapolation to 400,000 templates for PBMC samples and to 120,000 templates for tissue samples. Clonality was calculated as one minus Pielou's evenness. To identify tissue-enriched TCRs, differential abundance testing was run on productive amino-acid clonotypes with a minimum total count of 5 and an alpha of 0.1. The Jaccard Index and the Morisita Overlap Index were used to quantify repertoire overlap between compartments. GLIPH clustered TCR beta CDR3s with public tetramer-defined viral CDR3s; viral motifs required at least three viral sequences plus V-gene enrichment. Entries here come from immuneACCESS through TCRdb and include only in-frame sequences with V and J called. Some clones fail to appear in such tables; in the studies checked, an unresolved V gene covers under half of the shortfall, and the cause of the remainder is unknown. The DNA was the basis for D and trimming; V, J and clone size are from that table. The sample table records about 21,000 clones; around 90% of these occur just once. The ten most abundant clones make up 6% to 8.5% of the sample.

The chain was built from TRBV30 and TRBJ2-5; TRBD1 is possibly the D segment (5 matching bases). This TCR came from a male donor older than 55 with stage I squamous cell lung carcinoma. The sample in question was peripheral blood, obtained before any cancer treatment. The DNA sequence is TGTGCCTGGAGTAAGACAGACCAAGAGACCCAGTACTTC. This yields the protein CAWSKTDQETQYF. When the CDR3 is completed using the reference TRBV30 and TRBJ2-5 genes on either side, the full variable domain is SQTIHQWPATLVQPVGSPLSLECTVEGTSNPNLYWYRQAAGRGLQLLFYSVGIGQISSEVPQNLSASRPQDRQFILSSKKLLLSDSGFYLCAWSKTDQETQYFGPGTRLLVL.